The entry below describes one T cell receptor (beta chain). Antigen unknown. The data belong to a study of T-cell memory formation after mild COVID-19. TCRdb independently ran MiXCR on the 5' RACE reads; one entry per CDR3 protein. Here the sample spans some 300,000 distinct CDR3 sequences, roughly 21% being singletons. V dropped 2 bases and J dropped 4 bases, with 17 bases sitting between them. Per germline, CDR1 MNHEY and CDR2 SVGEGT. The CDR3 is made up of 16 amino acids. Study-wide findings and caveats: The study detected some responding clones in pre-infection memory, suggesting cross-reactive memory joined.

This chain connects TRBV6-2 or TRBV6-3 to TRBJ1-2, with D possibly TRBD1 on 6 matching bases. Sequences were obtained from PBMCs or a T cell subset sorted from them (not recorded which). The sequence came from a man younger than 35 who had mild COVID-19 (a few samples of this study predate the infection). Cell type and time point are not known. CDR3 coding DNA: TGTGCCAGCAGTTACGGATTGGGGGGCCGCGCCTATGGCTACACCTTC. This codes for CASSYGLGGRAYGYTF.